This TCR beta chain was sequenced in a study of OX40 agonist ivuxolimab in advanced cancers. Trimming took 10 bases from V and 4 from J, leaving 17 bases between them. CDR3 length: 14 amino acids. The germline V gene has CDR1 MNHEY and CDR2 SMNVEV (reference sequence). About this clone: Its cognate antigen is unknown.

The table came from immunoSEQ multiplex PCR; TCRdb's copy has only in-frame clones and leaves some out. The sample lists approximately 54,000 clones, around 90% occurring once. General study findings and limits: Low normalized T-cell clonal expansion was additionally recorded for some nonresponders.

The TCR sequence derives from an adult with an advanced solid tumor such as melanoma, head and neck, liver or kidney cancer. V is TRBV27 and J is TRBJ1-5; D call uncertain. The material sequenced was CD4+ or CD8+ T cells sorted from blood, taken in a trial of the OX40 agonist ivuxolimab. CDR3 region: CATRLGGGNQPQHF. CDR3 coding DNA: TGTGCCACCCGTTTAGGAGGCGGGAATCAGCCCCAGCATTTT.